One sample yielded the 21 T cell receptor beta chains listed below, sequenced in a study of T cell responses to AZD1222 COVID-19 vaccine. TCRdb's copy holds only in-frame clones and misses some; the assay was immunoSEQ multiplex PCR. The data show 65,000 to 95,000 clones, 75% to 90% seen once. The source material was peripheral blood, sampled 28 days after the second AZD1222 dose. The receptors stem from an adult who received the AZD1222 COVID-19 vaccine.

The CDR3 sequence: CASRAQGATGELFF. DNA for the CDR3: TGTGCCAGTAGGGCGCAGGGGGCAACCGGGGAGCTGTTTTTT. This chain uses TRBV19 with TRBJ2-2, with 8 bases aligning to TRBD1. V shed 6 bases, J shed 5 bases, and the junction held 5 bases outside the gene matches. The CDR3 extends over 14 amino acids. Germline CDR1 and CDR2: LNHDA and SQIVND (reference sequence).

The V and J genes are TRBV27 and TRBJ1-6; D gene uncertain. The CDR3 runs to 19 residues. Trimming removed 3 bases from V and 6 bases from J, with 24 bases in between. The V gene's germline CDR1 is MNHEY and CDR2 SMNVEV (reference sequence). CDR3 loop: CASSFKVIGLGRRNSPLHF. The CDR3 bases are TGTGCCAGCAGTTTTAAAGTAATTGGTTTAGGACGGCGTAATTCACCCCTCCACTTT.

The chain employs TRBV5-6 and TRBJ2-1; maybe TRBD2 (6 bases). V was shortened by 1 base and J by 9 bases, with 8 bases between the two germline ends. The CDR3 has 12 residues. Germline V gene data show CDR1 as SGHDT and CDR2 as YYEEEE. In DNA form, the CDR3 reads TGTGCCAGCAGCTTGCGCGGGGTTGAGCAGTTCTTC. As protein: CASSLRGVEQFF.

The chain recombines TRBV18 with TRBJ1-2; 12 nucleotides agree with TRBD1. J was trimmed by 7 bases and V by 3 bases; bases with no gene match: 3. Germline CDR1 reads KGHSH; CDR2 reads LQKENI. CDR3 length equals 14 residues. The CDR3 coding sequence is TGTGCCAGCTCACCGGGACAGGGGGCGCTTGGCTACACCTTC. This sequence encodes CASSPGQGALGYTF.

This chain links TRBV30 with TRBJ1-5; D call uncertain. Germline lookup yields CDR1 GTSNPN and CDR2 SVGIG (reference sequence). The length of the CDR3 is 14 residues. V shed 0 bases and J shed 6 bases, with 12 bases lying between them. The CDR3 nucleotides are TGTGCCTGGAGTGTAGGCGGAGGTTCTCAGCCCCAGCATTTT. This translates into CAWSVGGGSQPQHF.

The chain is built from TRBV7-9 and TRBJ2-3, with 9 bases aligning to TRBD2. The CDR3 extends over 16 amino acids. After removal of 3 bases from V and 2 bases from J, the junction contained 6 bases not matched to a gene. Germline CDR1 reads SEHNR; CDR2 reads FQNEAQ (reference sequence). CDR3 in amino acids: CASSLGLASITDTQYF. The CDR3 nucleotides are TGTGCCAGCAGCTTGGGACTAGCCTCCATCACAGATACGCAGTATTTT.

The chain uses TRBV6-6 and TRBJ1-2; D is perhaps TRBD1 (5 bases). V was cut by 3 bases and J by 0 bases, with 11 bases left in between. Germline V lookup: CDR1 MNHNY, CDR2 SVGAGI (reference sequence). This CDR3 region has 15 residues. The CDR3 sequence: CASSYWGVSNYGYTF. The CDR3, as DNA: TGTGCCAGCAGTTATTGGGGGGTATCTAACTATGGCTACACCTTC.

Remarks on this clone: The same CDR3 arises from other DNA sequences in this sample as well. This sequence joins TRBV10-3 and TRBJ1-1; maybe TRBD1 (5 bases). Germline V CDR1 and CDR2: ENHRY, SYGVKD. Deletions cut 0 bases from V and 5 bases from J, with 10 bases between. CDR3 length: 14 amino acids. The CDR3 bases are TGTGCCATCAGTGAGTCGGGAGGGACGACTGAAGCTTTCTTT. Translating gives CAISESGGTTEAFF.

The chain employs TRBV6-6 and TRBJ2-7; D is ambiguous. The V end lost 4 bases, the J end lost 6 bases, and 13 bases lay between the germline ends. CDR1 and CDR2 (germline): MNHNY, SVGAGI (reference sequence). The CDR3 loop spans 13 amino acids. Here the CDR3 reads CASSSPTRPEQYF. As DNA, the CDR3 is TGTGCCAGCAGTTCCCCGACCAGGCCCGAGCAGTACTTC.

As for this clone: Other DNA sequences in this sample translate to the same CDR3. The chain couples TRBV6-5 to TRBJ1-5; no clear D. The germline V gene encodes CDR1 MNHEY and CDR2 SVGAGI. Trimming took 6 bases from V and 2 from J, leaving 8 bases between them. This CDR3 is built from 13 residues. The CDR3 nucleotides are TGTGCCAGCAGCCGCACGGGCAATCAGCCCCAGCATTTT. This translates into CASSRTGNQPQHF.

This rearrangement joins TRBV28 to TRBJ2-4; D remains ambiguous. This CDR3 is 15 amino acids long. The ends were cut back, 4 bases at V and 0 bases at J, with 10 bases in the middle. CDR1 MDHEN and CDR2 SYDVKM come from the germline V gene. The CDR3 is CASSSASLAKNIQYF. CDR3 in DNA: TGTGCCAGCAGTTCCGCATCCCTAGCCAAAAACATTCAGTACTTC.

The chain couples TRBV6-5 to TRBJ1-1, with a weak D call TRBD1 (6 bases). V lost 7 bases and J lost 1, with 10 bases in between. The CDR3 contains 13 residues. Per germline, CDR1 MNHEY and CDR2 SVGAGI. The CDR3 is CASKDSKNTEAFF. In DNA, the CDR3 is TGTGCCAGCAAGGACAGCAAGAACACTGAAGCTTTCTTT.

The J gene is TRBJ2-1, the V gene TRBV7-3, with 7 positions matching TRBD1. Unmatched junction bases numbered 14, after V lost 5 bases and J lost 4 bases. The V gene's germline CDR1 is SGHTA and CDR2 FQGTGA. The CDR3 covers 17 residues. The CDR3 sequence: CASSPAQPGQKYNEQFF. The CDR3 DNA is TGTGCCAGCAGCCCAGCGCAACCGGGACAGAAATACAATGAGCAGTTCTTC.

The chain employs TRBV2 and TRBJ2-7, with a tentative D call TRBD1 (7 bases). CDR1 is SNHLY, CDR2 FYNNEI, per germline. The CDR3 runs 14 residues. V dropped 10 bases and J dropped 0 bases, with 16 bases sitting between them. CDR3 sequence reads: CATDAGQSSYEQYF. CDR3 coding DNA: TGTGCCACCGACGCGGGACAGTCCTCCTACGAGCAGTACTTC.

This chain connects TRBV15 to TRBJ2-7; D is tentatively TRBD1 or TRBD2 (5 bases each). V was cut by 1 base and J by 3 bases, with 13 bases left in between. The V gene's germline CDR1 is LNHNV and CDR2 YYDKDF (reference sequence). This CDR3 contains 15 residues. CDR3 loop: CATSRARDAFYEQYF. CDR3 nucleotides: TGTGCCACCAGCAGAGCCCGGGACGCATTCTACGAGCAGTACTTC.

This clone has only a few counts. The V call is TRBV11-2, the J call TRBJ1-1, with D uncertain. V lost 5 bases, J lost 1 base, and 8 bases lay in between. The CDR3 runs 13 residues. Germline CDR1 is SGHAT and CDR2 is FQNNGV. The CDR3 sequence is CASSPDTNTEAFF. The CDR3 nucleotides are TGTGCCAGCAGCCCTGACACGAACACTGAAGCTTTCTTT.

The chain couples TRBV19 to TRBJ1-2; D remains ambiguous. Trimming removed 8 bases from V and 4 bases from J, with 20 bases in between. The CDR3 is made up of 15 amino acids. Looked up from germline, CDR1 is LNHDA and CDR2 is SQIVND (reference sequence). The CDR3: CASSGEREALYGYTF. For the CDR3, the DNA is TGTGCCAGTTCTGGTGAACGGGAAGCTCTCTATGGCTACACCTTC.

The chain uses TRBV28 and TRBJ1-2, with 12 positions matching TRBD1. V trimming: 6 bases; J trimming: 3 bases; junction bases outside the gene matches: 5. The length of the CDR3 is 15 residues. Germline V CDR1 and CDR2: MDHEN, SYDVKM. The CDR3 here is CASRPGTGGHYGYTF. The CDR3 DNA reads as TGTGCCAGCAGACCCGGGACAGGGGGCCACTATGGCTACACCTTC.

J is TRBJ1-4 and V is TRBV7-9; tentative D call: TRBD1 (6 bases). CDR3 length: 13 residues. The germline V gene encodes CDR1 SEHNR and CDR2 FQNEAQ (reference sequence). V lost 6 bases, J lost 3 bases, and 8 bases lay in between. The CDR3 here is CASRKGANEKLFF. In nucleotides, the CDR3 is TGTGCCAGCAGAAAGGGGGCTAATGAAAAACTGTTTTTT.

This chain connects TRBV18 to TRBJ2-3, with 9 bases identical to TRBD1. The trim removed 4 bases at V and 5 bases at J, leaving 7 bases unmatched. This CDR3 contains 15 residues. CDR1 and CDR2 (germline): KGHSH, LQKENI. CDR3 in amino acids: CASSRGGQGQDTQYF. The CDR3 bases are TGTGCCAGCTCACGAGGGGGACAGGGTCAAGATACGCAGTATTTT.

The V and J genes are TRBV5-1 and TRBJ2-5; 7 nucleotides line up with TRBD1. From germline, CDR1 is SGHRS and CDR2 YFSETQ. The CDR3 extends over 16 amino acids. With V trimmed by 4 bases and J by 1 base, 10 bases remained unmatched. The CDR3 here is CASSPGTAITQETQYF. CDR3 DNA: TGCGCCAGCAGCCCCGGGACAGCAATTACCCAAGAGACCCAGTACTTC.